What follows are 30 T cell receptor beta chains derived from one specimen sequenced in a study of Graves' ophthalmopathy and Graves' hyperthyroidism. RNA served as the template for amplifying TCR beta CDR3 regions. HTBI-primed RT-PCR formed the first round, and a multiplex PCR formed the second. A single record per CDR3 protein comes from TCRdb applying MiXCR to the multiplex PCR reads. The data contain about 600,000 distinct CDR3 sequences, approximately 35% of them singletons. The sample taken for sequencing was peripheral blood or thyroid tissue (not recorded which). The origin of the receptors is an adult man with Graves' hyperthyroidism.

This clonotype was found many times. The V gene is TRBV29-1, the J gene TRBJ2-5, with 7 bases lining up with TRBD1. CDR1 and CDR2 from the germline V gene are SQVTM and ANQGSEA. The V and J ends lost 4 bases and 5 bases, in that order; junction bases with no gene match: 10. The CDR3 spans 14 residues. CDR3 sequence (DNA): TGCAGCGTTGGCAGGGGGAATGGTGGGGAGACCCAGTACTTC. Translated: CSVGRGNGGETQYF.

J is TRBJ1-2 and V is TRBV13; tentative D call: TRBD1 (5 bases). The CDR3 spans 18 residues. CDR1 is PRHDT and CDR2 is FYEKMQ in the germline V gene (reference sequence). Trimming cost V 1 base and J 5 bases, with 23 bases left between them. The CDR3 here is CASSLVGTWDSAGYGYTF. Written as DNA, the CDR3 is TGTGCCAGCAGCTTAGTAGGTACCTGGGACTCTGCTGGGTATGGCTACACCTTC.

This chain links TRBV7-8 with TRBJ1-5; a weak D match, TRBD1 (5 bases). Germline V gives CDR1 SGHVS, CDR2 FQNEAQ. The CDR3 is made up of 16 amino acids. V was clipped by 3 bases and J by 3 bases, with 15 bases between them. The CDR3 DNA is TGTGCCAGCAGCTTCGGGACGCCGGAACTCAATCAGCCCCAGCATTTT. Encoded protein: CASSFGTPELNQPQHF. Based on the CDR3 plus reference TRBV7-8 and TRBJ1-5, the full variable domain is GAGVSQSPRYKVAKRGQDVALRCDPISGHVSLFWYQQALGQGPEFLTYFQNEAQLDKSGLPSDRFFAERPEGSVSTLKIQRTQQEDSAVYLCASSFGTPELNQPQHFGDGTRLSIL.

The sample holds many counts of this clonotype. This rearrangement joins TRBV12-3 or TRBV12-4 to TRBJ2-7; D possibly corresponds to TRBD1 (6 bases). The CDR3 is made up of 12 amino acids. V lost 8 bases to trimming and J lost 2 bases, with 10 bases between them. The CDR3 here is CASGDITYEQYF. In nucleotides, the CDR3 is TGTGCCAGCGGGGACATTACCTACGAGCAGTACTTC.

The rearrangement links TRBV2 to TRBJ2-7, with 9 positions matching TRBD1. The trim removed 1 base at V and 7 bases at J, leaving 2 bases unmatched. The CDR3 sequence is 13 residues long. CDR1 is SNHLY, CDR2 FYNNEI, per germline. The CDR3: CASSEDRGREQYF. The CDR3 DNA follows: TGTGCCAGCAGTGAAGACAGGGGGCGTGAGCAGTACTTC.

A note on this clonotype: One end of the junction fails to match germline, which may point to a read error. V and J are TRBV7-8 and TRBJ1-2; 10 nucleotides align to TRBD1. This CDR3 is 16 amino acids long. Germline V gene lookup returns CDR1 SGHVS and CDR2 FQNEAQ. The CDR3 nucleotides are TGTGCCGGCAGCCCTGACAGGGGGCGGCCTAACTATGGCTACACCTTC. Translated: CAGSPDRGRPNYGYTF.

This clonotype was counted ten times or more. V and J are TRBV7-3 and TRBJ1-3; D not resolved. The CDR3 is 13 residues long. The V gene lost 2 bases and the J gene lost 3 bases, with 5 bases spanning the gap. Germline V gene lookup returns CDR1 SGHTA and CDR2 FQGTGA. CDR3 amino acids: CASSLHVGNTIYF. The CDR3 region has the DNA TGTGCCAGCAGCTTACACGTTGGAAACACCATATATTTT.

As to this clonotype: A clone one base away is much larger, so this may be a read error. The chain links TRBV2 to TRBJ2-2, with TRBD2 matching 10 bases. The CDR3 spans 19 residues. CDR1 is SNHLY, CDR2 FYNNEI, per germline. CDR3 loop: CASRGHLAGEVSGTGKLFF. As DNA, the CDR3 is TGTGCCAGCAGGGGACATCTAGCGGGGGAGGTCTCGGGAACCGGGAAGCTGTTTTTT.

The table lists this clonotype with a few counts. The chain recombines TRBV27 with TRBJ2-7, with TRBD2 as a possible D gene (5 bases). Trimming cost V 9 bases and J 1 base, with 19 bases left between them. Germline V gene sequence: CDR1 MNHEY, CDR2 SMNVEV (reference sequence). CDR3 length: 15 residues. As DNA, the CDR3 is TGTGCCAGTGGCGACTACCCAACGGGTTCCTACGAGCAGTACTTC. This codes for CASGDYPTGSYEQYF.

This clonotype was seen many times. This rearrangement joins TRBV4-1 to TRBJ2-7, with D unclear. Germline-derived CDR1 and CDR2 are MGHRA and YSYEKL. This CDR3 contains 14 residues. Trimming stripped 3 bases from V and 2 bases from J, with 11 bases between. The CDR3 is CASSQRPDAYEQYF. In DNA form, the CDR3 reads TGCGCCAGCAGCCAGAGACCGGACGCCTACGAGCAGTACTTC.

This clonotype was observed at least ten times. The chain is built from TRBV7-9 and TRBJ1-4; TRBD1 is a possible D gene (6 bases). The germline CDR1 and CDR2 sequences are SEHNR and FQNEAQ (reference sequence). The CDR3 spans 15 residues. The V gene lost 3 bases and the J gene lost 7 bases, with 15 bases spanning the gap. CDR3 in amino acids: CASSFSGAVGEKLFF. The CDR3 nucleotides read TGTGCCAGCAGCTTTTCAGGGGCGGTTGGTGAAAAACTGTTTTTT.

This clonotype was seen many times. The chain joins TRBV15 to TRBJ1-2; maybe TRBD1 (5 bases). The V end lost 3 bases, the J end lost 5 bases, and 16 bases lay between the germline ends. The CDR3 totals 15 residues. CDR1 is LNHNV and CDR2 is YYDKDF in the germline V gene (reference sequence). The DNA for the CDR3 is TGTGCCACCAGCAGCACCGGGACCGAGGGGTATGGCTACACCTTC. This codes for CATSSTGTEGYGYTF.

In this sample, this clonotype turned up once. The rearrangement uses TRBV29-1 and TRBJ2-5; the D gene could be TRBD1 or TRBD2 (5 bases each). From germline, CDR1 is SQVTM and CDR2 ANQGSEA. Between the trimmed V and J ends, which lost 7 bases and 1 base, there was a span of 13 bases. This CDR3 contains 13 residues. The CDR3 sequence: CSGQYGAQETQYF. The CDR3 bases are TGCAGCGGCCAGTACGGGGCCCAAGAGACCCAGTACTTC.

About this clonotype: Because the CDR3 is missing its conserved closing phenylalanine or tryptophan, this is likely a read error. The limits of the CDR3 on the DNA are not certain, so only TCRdb's listed CDR3 is given. The CDR3 protein is CASIRWTG. The chain links TRBV6-5 to TRBJ1-5; whether TRBD1, the table's D call, matches the DNA was not checked. Germline V gene lookup returns CDR1 MNHEY and CDR2 SVGAGI. Inclusive of both ends, the CDR3 amounts to 8 amino acids.

As for this clonotype: At one end the junction does not follow the germline gene, possibly because of a read error. This sequence joins TRBV2 and TRBJ1-3; D gene uncertain. This CDR3 has 14 residues. In germline, CDR1 is SNHLY, CDR2 FYNNEI. For the CDR3, the DNA is TGTGCCAGCAGGTCAACTAGCTCTGGAAACACCACATATTTT. Residues: CASRSTSSGNTTYF.

The V gene is TRBV9, the J gene TRBJ2-2, with D uncertain. Germline V gene sequence: CDR1 SGDLS, CDR2 YYNGEE. The CDR3 length is 12 residues. Trimming stripped 1 base from V and 8 bases from J, with 6 bases between. DNA of the CDR3: TGTGCCAGCAGCGTAAACGCAGGGGAGCTGTTTTTT. It yields the protein CASSVNAGELFF.

Of note for this clonotype: This may be a read error: a much more frequent sequence differs by one nucleotide. This chain links TRBV13 with TRBJ2-7; TRBD1 matches at 7 bases. Trimming took 6 bases from V and 3 from J; bases not matched to a gene: 11. The CDR3 totals 15 residues. CDR1 and CDR2 (germline): PRHDT, FYEKMQ (reference sequence). DNA of the CDR3: TGTGCCAGCAGTTTACCGATGACAGGGCTCTACGAGCAGTACTTC. It translates to CASSLPMTGLYEQYF.

This clonotype came up many times. V gene TRBV12-3 or TRBV12-4 combines with J gene TRBJ1-2; D uncertain. Between the trimmed V and J ends, which lost 4 bases and 4 bases, there was a span of 13 bases. This CDR3 contains 14 residues. As DNA, the CDR3 is TGTGCCAGCAGTTCAGAGGCACTGACCTATGGCTACACCTTC. It codes for CASSSEALTYGYTF.

Turning to this clonotype: The CDR3 carries no conserved terminal phenylalanine or tryptophan, so it likely arises from a read error. Because the CDR3's place on the DNA is in doubt, the DNA is left out and the CDR3 is given as listed by TCRdb. V is TRBV20-1 and J is TRBJ2-5; no DNA check was done on the table's D call, TRBD1. From germline, CDR1 is DFQATT and CDR2 SNEGSKA (reference sequence). The CDR3 is 9 residues long, counting both termini. The CDR3 loop is CSARAPGGS.

About this clonotype: A read error may be the cause here, since a much bigger clone is one base away. The V and J genes are TRBV5-4 and TRBJ2-7, with D tentatively TRBD1 (7 bases). Looked up from germline, CDR1 is SGHNT and CDR2 is YYREEE (reference sequence). This CDR3 region has 15 residues. The CDR3 region is CTSGRSGGRSHEQYF. The CDR3, as DNA: TGTACCAGCGGACGGTCAGGGGGGAGGAGCCACGAGCAGTACTTC.

This clonotype was detected ten times or more. The CDR3 DNA follows: TGTGCCAGCACTCGAACAGGGTCGGAGACCCAGTACTTC. Translation gives CASTRTGSETQYF. V usage is TRBV7-9 and J usage is TRBJ2-5, with D perhaps TRBD1 (6 bases). The length of the CDR3 is 13 residues. CDR1 and CDR2 from the germline V gene are SEHNR and FQNEAQ (reference sequence). V lost 7 bases and J 5 bases, leaving 14 bases between the germline ends.

This clonotype appeared many times. The V and J genes are TRBV5-1 and TRBJ1-3, with 8 bases lining up with TRBD1. CDR1 SGHRS and CDR2 YFSETQ come from the germline V gene. The junction had 8 bases not matched to a gene; V was cut back by 0 bases and J by 0 bases. The CDR3 covers 18 residues. The CDR3 nucleotides read TGCGCCAGCAGCTTGGCGGCTCAGGGGGCAATCTCTGGAAACACCATATATTTT. Translated, it gives CASSLAAQGAISGNTIYF.

J is TRBJ1-5 and V is TRBV2; 8 nucleotides match TRBD1. The J segment lost 5 bases and the V segment lost 1 base, leaving 4 bases of the junction unmatched. This CDR3 is 15 amino acids long. The germline gives CDR1 SNHLY, CDR2 FYNNEI. The CDR3: CASSEVSGGDQPQHF. CDR3 sequence (DNA): TGTGCCAGCAGTGAAGTATCAGGGGGCGATCAGCCCCAGCATTTT.

Concerning this clonotype itself: Since a much larger clone is just one base distant, this may be a read error. The CDR3 sequence is CASRTSGRNSYYEQYF. CDR3 bases: TGTGCCAGCAGGACCTCGGGACGGAATTCCTACTACGAGCAGTACTTC. The V call is TRBV12-3 or TRBV12-4, the J call TRBJ2-7; D assignment may be TRBD1 or TRBD2 (5 bases each). The CDR3 loop spans 16 amino acids. Trimming cost V 6 bases and J 3 bases, with 21 bases left between them.

The rearrangement links TRBV7-9 to TRBJ2-3, with 9 bases that match TRBD2. V shed 1 base, J shed 0 bases, and the junction held 5 bases outside the gene matches. This CDR3 contains 17 residues. Looked up from germline, CDR1 is SEHNR and CDR2 is FQNEAQ (reference sequence). CDR3 in DNA: TGTGCCAGCAGCTTAGTGGCGCTAGCGGGAAGCACAGATACGCAGTATTTT. As protein: CASSLVALAGSTDTQYF.

A word on this clonotype: This may come from a read error, since a much larger clone is one base off. The gene calls are TRBV4-1 and TRBJ1-1, with D hard to call. CDR1 and CDR2 (germline): MGHRA, YSYEKL. This CDR3 has 14 residues. V lost 8 bases and J lost 3, with 16 bases in between. The CDR3 loop reads CASGFQAEYTEAFF. CDR3 coding DNA: TGCGCCAGCGGCTTCCAGGCCGAATACACTGAAGCTTTCTTT.

This clonotype was detected ten times or more. The J gene is TRBJ1-5, the V gene TRBV10-3; D is uncertain. The V gene lost 7 bases and the J gene lost 4 bases, with 8 bases spanning the gap. CDR3 size: 12 residues. Germline V gene lookup returns CDR1 ENHRY and CDR2 SYGVKD. The CDR3 here is CAITDGNQPQHF. The CDR3 DNA reads as TGTGCCATCACCGACGGGAATCAGCCCCAGCATTTT.

The chain links TRBV12-3 or TRBV12-4 to TRBJ2-5; D is tentatively TRBD1 or TRBD2 (6 bases each). This CDR3 is built from 14 residues. V lost 3 bases to trimming and J lost 4 bases, with 12 bases between them. CDR3 nucleotides: TGTGCCAGCAGTTTCACCGGGGGCGGAGAGACCCAGTACTTC. As protein: CASSFTGGGETQYF.

In this sample, this clonotype turned up many times. V is TRBV29-1 and J is TRBJ2-5, with TRBD2 matching over 11 bases. The CDR3 sequence is 17 residues long. V shed 2 bases, J shed 7 bases, and the junction held 15 bases outside the gene matches. Germline V gene data show CDR1 as SQVTM and CDR2 as ANQGSEA. The CDR3 DNA follows: TGCAGCGTTGAAAAATTGAAGGCGGGACTAGCGGCTCGGACCCAGTACTTC. Translating gives CSVEKLKAGLAARTQYF.

This chain uses TRBV7-3 with TRBJ2-2; 8 bases line up with TRBD1. The CDR3 runs 13 residues. Per the germline V gene, CDR1 is SGHTA and CDR2 is FQGTGA. The junction had 7 bases not matched to a gene; V was cut back by 5 bases and J by 11 bases. The CDR3 sequence: CASSVDRGGELFF. CDR3 coding DNA: TGTGCCAGCAGCGTCGACAGGGGAGGTGAGCTGTTTTTT.